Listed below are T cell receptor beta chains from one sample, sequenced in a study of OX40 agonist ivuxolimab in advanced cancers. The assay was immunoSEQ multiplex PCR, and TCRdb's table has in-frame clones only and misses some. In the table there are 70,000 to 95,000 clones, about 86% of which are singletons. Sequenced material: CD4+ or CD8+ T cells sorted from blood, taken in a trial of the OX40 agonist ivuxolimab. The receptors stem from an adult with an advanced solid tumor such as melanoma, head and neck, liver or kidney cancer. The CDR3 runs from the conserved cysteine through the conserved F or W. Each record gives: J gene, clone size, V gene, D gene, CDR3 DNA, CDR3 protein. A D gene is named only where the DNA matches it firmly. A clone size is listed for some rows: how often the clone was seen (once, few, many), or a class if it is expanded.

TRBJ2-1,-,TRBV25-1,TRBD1,TGTGCCAGCACCCGGGACAGGGAATTTGATGAGCAGTTCTTC,CASTRDREFDEQFF
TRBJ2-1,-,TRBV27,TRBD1,TGTGCCAGCAGTTTACCCCGGACAGGCTCCTACAATGAGCAGTTCTTC,CASSLPRTGSYNEQFF
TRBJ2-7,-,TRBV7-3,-,TGTGCCAGCAGCTTAAATGGAGAGATCTACGAGCAGTACTTC,CASSLNGEIYEQYF
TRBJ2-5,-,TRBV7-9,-,TGTGCCAGCAGCTTAGACACAAACCAAGAGACCCAGTACTTC,CASSLDTNQETQYF
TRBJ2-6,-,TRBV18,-,TGTGCCAGCTCACCACCCGGGGTTAACTCTGGGGCCAACGTCCTGACTTTC,CASSPPGVNSGANVLTF
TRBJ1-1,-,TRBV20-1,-,TGCACCAAACGCTTGTGGTCTGAAGCTTTCTTT,CTKRLWSEAFF
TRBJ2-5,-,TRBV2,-,TGTGCCAGCACGGACTTGGGAGAGACCCAGTACTTC,CASTDLGETQYF
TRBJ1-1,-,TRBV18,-,TGTGCCAGCTCACCCCGGGGGGGGAGGGGACAAAACACTGAAGCTTTCTTT,CASSPRGGRGQNTEAFF
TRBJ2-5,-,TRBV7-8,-,TGTGCCAGCAGCAACATCCCCGAGACAGGTCCCCTTCAAGAGACCCAGTACTTC,CASSNIPETGPLQETQYF
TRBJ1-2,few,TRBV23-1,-,TGCGCCAGCAGTCAGAGGCAGGGTCGAGGCTACACCTTC,CASSQRQGRGYTF
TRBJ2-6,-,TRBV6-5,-,TGTGCCAGCAGCCCGCGACCCTCTGGGGCCAACGTCCTGACTTTC,CASSPRPSGANVLTF
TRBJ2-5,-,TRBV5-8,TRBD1,TGTGCCAGCAGCTTTTGGGGACAGGGGGGAGAGACCCAGTACTTC,CASSFWGQGGETQYF
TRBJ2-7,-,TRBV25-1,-,TGTGCCAGCAGGGAGTGGGACGGGGCCTACGAGCAGTACTTC,CASREWDGAYEQYF
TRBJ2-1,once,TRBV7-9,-,TGTGCCAGCAGCTTAGTGTCTATTTACAATGAGCAGTTCTTC,CASSLVSIYNEQFF
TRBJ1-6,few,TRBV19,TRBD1,TGTGCCAGTAGTTCTTCACAGGGGTTGAGTTCACCCCTCCACTTT,CASSSSQGLSSPLHF
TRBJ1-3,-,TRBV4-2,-,TGTGCCAGCAGCCAAGATATCACGAGCTCTGGAAACACCATATATTTT,CASSQDITSSGNTIYF
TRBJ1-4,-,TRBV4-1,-,TGCGCCAGCAGAGGCCACGTGGACAGTTTATTCCCGGGGGAAAAACTGTTTTTT,CASRGHVDSLFPGEKLFF
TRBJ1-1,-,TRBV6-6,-,TGTGCCAGCAGTTACGTCGGGGGGGCTGAAGCTTTCTTT,CASSYVGGAEAFF
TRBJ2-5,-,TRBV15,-,TGTGCCACCAGCAGTGGGGGACACACAGGGAAGGGAGAGACCCAGTACTTC,CATSSGGHTGKGETQYF
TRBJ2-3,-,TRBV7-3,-,TGTGCCAGCAGCCCCTACTCGGGAGATACGCAGTATTTT,CASSPYSGDTQYF
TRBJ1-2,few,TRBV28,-,TGTGCCAGCAACCCTCCAATGGGGGATTCCTACTATGGCTACACCTTC,CASNPPMGDSYYGYTF
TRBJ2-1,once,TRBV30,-,TGTGCCTGGAGTGTATCTGGCTCCTACAATGAGCAGTTCTTC,CAWSVSGSYNEQFF
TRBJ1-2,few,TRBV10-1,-,TGCGCCAAGAGTAGGGTGTGCTATGGCTACACCTTC,CAKSRVCYGYTF
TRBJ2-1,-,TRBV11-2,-,TGTGCCAGCAGCTCGAGGGGCCTAGCCCGCTCCTACAATGAGCAGTTCTTC,CASSSRGLARSYNEQFF
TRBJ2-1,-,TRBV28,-,TGTGCCAGCAGTTTACTGAGGGGATCCTACAATGAGCAGTTCTTC,CASSLLRGSYNEQFF
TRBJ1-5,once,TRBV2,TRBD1,TGTGCCAGCACCCCGGGACAGCATAGGGGCAATCAGCCCCAGCATTTT,CASTPGQHRGNQPQHF
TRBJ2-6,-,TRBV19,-,TGTGCCAGTAGTCCAGGTGCTGGGGCCAACGTCCTGACTTTC,CASSPGAGANVLTF
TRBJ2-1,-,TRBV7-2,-,TGTGCCAGCAGCTTAGCGCCGGGGACTCAGGCTGAGCAGTTCTTC,CASSLAPGTQAEQFF
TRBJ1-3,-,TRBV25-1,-,TGTGCCAGCAGTGAATTCTTAGGGCAGAACTCTGGAAACACCATATATTTT,CASSEFLGQNSGNTIYF
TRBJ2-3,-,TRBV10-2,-,TGCGCCAGCAGTGAGTGGGCGATGACAGATACGCAGTATTTT,CASSEWAMTDTQYF
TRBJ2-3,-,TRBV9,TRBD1,TGTGCCAGCAGCGACCACGACAGGGCAGGAGGAGATACGCAGTATTTT,CASSDHDRAGGDTQYF
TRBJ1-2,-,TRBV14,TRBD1,TGTGCCAGCAGCCCAATTGGTGCAGGGGGCCTGAATGGCTACACCTTC,CASSPIGAGGLNGYTF
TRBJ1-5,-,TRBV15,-,TGTGCCACCGCGGATGGGGGTAATCAGCCCCAGCATTTT,CATADGGNQPQHF
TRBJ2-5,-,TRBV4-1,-,TGCGCCAGCAGCCGAGGACAGTACCAAGAGACCCAGTACTTC,CASSRGQYQETQYF
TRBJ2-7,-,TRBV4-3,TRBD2,TGCGCCAGCAGCCAAGAAGGACTAGGGAGGTACGAGCAGTACTTC,CASSQEGLGRYEQYF
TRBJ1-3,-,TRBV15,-,TGTGCCACCAGCAGAGATCGGGGAACAGGAAACACCATATATTTT,CATSRDRGTGNTIYF
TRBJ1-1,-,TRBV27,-,TGTGCCAGCAGTTTAACGGCGGGTATGAACACTGAAGCTTTCTTT,CASSLTAGMNTEAFF
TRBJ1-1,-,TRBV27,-,TGTGCCAGCAGTCTTTATATGAACACTGAAGCTTTCTTT,CASSLYMNTEAFF
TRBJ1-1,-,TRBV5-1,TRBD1,TGCGCCAGCAGCTTGACCCGACAGGGGGGCAACACTGAAGCTTTCTTT,CASSLTRQGGNTEAFF
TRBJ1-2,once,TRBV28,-,TGTGCAACCAGAGGGCAGGGAGGTAATTCTGAGGACTATGGCTACACCTTC,CATRGQGGNSEDYGYTF
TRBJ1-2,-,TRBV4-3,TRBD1,TGCGCCAGCAGCCAAGACTGGGGGACAGGGGGCGCGTCAGGTGGCTACACCTTC,CASSQDWGTGGASGGYTF
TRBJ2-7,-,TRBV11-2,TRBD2,TGTGCCAGCAGCCCCGGGACTAGCAGGAGACGCTACGAGCAGTACTTC,CASSPGTSRRRYEQYF
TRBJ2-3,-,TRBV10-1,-,TGCGCCAGCAGTGACTCCCGTTTCGGTAAAGATACGCAGTATTTT,CASSDSRFGKDTQYF
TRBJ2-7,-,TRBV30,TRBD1,TGTGCCTGGAGCTGGGACAGGGAATACGAGCAGTACTTC,CAWSWDREYEQYF
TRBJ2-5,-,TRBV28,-,TGTGCCAGCAGTTTACCTGGGAGGGAGACCCAGTACTTC,CASSLPGRETQYF
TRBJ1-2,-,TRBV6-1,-,TGTGCCAGCAGTGAATTCGTCACAGACTATGGCTACACCTTC,CASSEFVTDYGYTF
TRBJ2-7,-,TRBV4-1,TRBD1,TGCGCCAGCAGTCCGTTGGGGACAGGGGGCGTTAACGAGCAGTACTTC,CASSPLGTGGVNEQYF
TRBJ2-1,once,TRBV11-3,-,TGTGCCAGCAGCTCCCCAGGGTATGAGCAGTTCTTC,CASSSPGYEQFF
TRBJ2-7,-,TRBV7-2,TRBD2,TGTGCCAGCAGCTTGGAAGCGGGAGCGGTCTACGAGCAGTACTTC,CASSLEAGAVYEQYF
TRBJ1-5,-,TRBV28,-,TGTGCCAGCGTACCACATTGGGGGGCCTCTCAGCCCCAGCATTTT,CASVPHWGASQPQHF
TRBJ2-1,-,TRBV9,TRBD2,TGTGCCAGCAGCGTAGTCGGAAGCGGGAGAGACGATGAGCAGTTCTTC,CASSVVGSGRDDEQFF
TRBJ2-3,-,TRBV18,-,TGTGCCAGCCGAGAAACGTTGAGGGACACAGATACGCAGTATTTT,CASRETLRDTDTQYF
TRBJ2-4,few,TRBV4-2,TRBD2,TGTGCCAGCAGCCAAGATCGGACTAGCGGGAGGAACTTC,CASSQDRTSGRNF
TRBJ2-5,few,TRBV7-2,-,TGTGCCAGCGGGAGCCGCAGGGTGGCGGGAAAAGAGACCCAGTACTTC,CASGSRRVAGKETQYF
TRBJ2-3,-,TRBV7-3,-,TGTGCCAGCAGCGCCGGACTGCCGGGTACGCAGTATTTT,CASSAGLPGTQYF